This T cell receptor (beta chain) was captured in a study of CDR3 diversity in severe acne. Germline trimming cut 4 bases from V and 6 bases from J; bases unmatched to any gene: 28. Germline V gene data show CDR1 as SGHTS and CDR2 as YDEGEE. This CDR3 is built from 21 residues. TCRdb re-called the PCR reads with MiXCR, one entry per CDR3 protein. Among tens of thousands of distinct CDR3 sequences listed, around 50% were seen once. This clonotype was counted many times. The TCR originated in a male donor in good health, without acne. This chain connects TRBV5-8 to TRBJ2-1; 7 bases match TRBD2. Sequencing was done on a sample of blood. The CDR3 nucleotides read TGTGCCAGCAGCCCCCGACCCGTGGACGGGCTGCTAGCGGCAACCCCCAATGAGCAGTTCTTC. It yields the protein CASSPRPVDGLLAATPNEQFF.